These 17 T cell receptor beta chains share one sample of origin, sequenced in a study of chemoradiotherapy in HPV16-positive cancers. Generated by immunoSEQ multiplex PCR, the TCRdb table keeps only in-frame clones and is missing some. This sample has fewer than 25,000 clones, with 80% to 95% found just once. The sample consisted of blood, taken from a patient who underwent chemoradiotherapy. All receptors derive from a human donor with HPV-associated anogenital cancer.

V usage is TRBV2 and J usage is TRBJ2-1, with TRBD2 identical over 9 bases. Trimming took 6 bases from V and 9 from J; bases not matched to a gene: 15. The germline CDR1 and CDR2 sequences are SNHLY and FYNNEI. This CDR3 contains 16 residues. The CDR3 spells CASSRGTLAGRLEQFF. For the CDR3, the DNA is TGTGCCAGCAGCAGGGGGACGCTAGCGGGACGCCTTGAGCAGTTCTTC.

The chain has TRBV7-9 and TRBJ1-4; no reliable D call. CDR3 length: 14 amino acids. Germline CDR1 and CDR2: SEHNR and FQNEAQ (reference sequence). Trimming cost V 2 bases and J 8 bases, with 12 bases left between them. The CDR3 DNA follows: TGTGCCAGCAGCTTACTCCCAATGGGAGAAAAACTGTTTTTT. Protein sequence: CASSLLPMGEKLFF.

The chain employs TRBV5-6 and TRBJ1-1; D remains ambiguous. V lost 0 bases and J lost 2, with 14 bases in between. The germline V gene encodes CDR1 SGHDT and CDR2 YYEEEE. The CDR3 spans 16 residues. The DNA for the CDR3 is TGTGCCAGCAGCTTGGCTGGGAACGGGTTTAACACTGAAGCTTTCTTT. Protein sequence: CASSLAGNGFNTEAFF.

This sequence joins TRBV14 and TRBJ2-2; TRBD2 is a possible D gene (5 bases). CDR3 length: 14 amino acids. CDR1 and CDR2 (germline): SGHDN, FVKESK. V was trimmed by 1 base and J by 7 bases, leaving 10 bases between them. CDR3 protein: CASSQVGVGGELFF. Written as DNA, the CDR3 is TGTGCCAGCAGCCAAGTGGGAGTGGGCGGGGAGCTGTTTTTT.

This chain connects TRBV29-1 to TRBJ2-1; D is ambiguous. CDR3 size: 11 residues. In germline, CDR1 is SQVTM, CDR2 ANQGSEA. The ends were cut back, 4 bases at V and 5 bases at J, with 6 bases in the middle. Here the CDR3 DNA reads TGCAGCGTTGGCTACAACAATGAGCAGTTCTTC. This codes for CSVGYNNEQFF.

The chain carries TRBV7-9 and TRBJ2-5, with 7 bases fitting TRBD1. The ends lost 3 bases at V and 5 bases at J; junction bases unmatched: 9. The germline gives CDR1 SEHNR, CDR2 FQNEAQ (reference sequence). The CDR3 is 15 amino acids. CDR3 protein: CASSFSEQGLETQYF. The CDR3 bases are TGTGCCAGCAGCTTCTCTGAACAGGGGTTGGAGACCCAGTACTTC.

The chain couples TRBV7-2 to TRBJ2-7, with D perhaps assigned TRBD1 or TRBD2 (5 bases each). CDR3 length: 17 residues. The V gene lost 5 bases and the J gene lost 4 bases, with 24 bases spanning the gap. Per the germline V gene, CDR1 is SGHTA and CDR2 is FQGNSA. CDR3 loop: CASSLLYEGYGGYEQYF. The CDR3 DNA is TGTGCCAGCAGCCTACTGTATGAGGGGTATGGAGGTTACGAGCAGTACTTC.

The V and J genes are TRBV7-9 and TRBJ2-5, with 13 nucleotides matching TRBD2. Gene TRBJ2-7 matches the end of the DNA better, so the J call may be wrong. Germline V CDR1 and CDR2: SEHNR, FQNEAQ (reference sequence). CDR3 length: 14 amino acids. The CDR3 reads CASSEGLAGYEQYF. In nucleotides, the CDR3 is TGTGCCAGCAGCGAGGGACTAGCGGGGTACGAGCAGTACTTC.

CDR3 residues: CASSRAYYQPQHF. In nucleotides, the CDR3 is TGTGCCAGTAGTCGGGCTTACTATCAGCCCCAGCATTTT. This chain joins TRBV19 and TRBJ1-5; D remains ambiguous. V was pared by 5 bases and J by 5 bases, with 10 bases between. The length of the CDR3 is 13 residues. CDR1 is LNHDA and CDR2 is SQIVND in the germline V gene (reference sequence).

This chain joins TRBV7-9 and TRBJ2-5; 8 nucleotides agree with TRBD1. From germline, CDR1 is SEHNR and CDR2 FQNEAQ (reference sequence). The CDR3 spans 15 residues. V lost 2 bases to trimming and J lost 7 bases; unmatched junction nucleotides: 9. The CDR3 here is CASSLPGTGLGTQYF. The CDR3 DNA reads TGTGCCAGCAGCTTACCCGGGACAGGTCTCGGGACCCAGTACTTC.

The CDR3 region has the DNA TGTGCCAGCAGTTCCCCATTAGTGGCCACCGGGGAGCTGTTTTTT. Residues: CASSSPLVATGELFF. The chain recombines TRBV6-5 with TRBJ2-2; no clear D. This CDR3 has 15 amino acids. Germline CDR1 and CDR2: MNHEY and SVGAGI. Trimming took 4 bases from V and 4 from J, leaving 13 bases between them.

The rearrangement links TRBV7-9 to TRBJ2-2, with a possible D match to TRBD2 (7 bases). The length of the CDR3 is 18 residues. CDR1 is SEHNR, CDR2 FQNEAQ, per germline (reference sequence). V lost 5 bases and J lost 1, with 20 bases in between. CDR3 in DNA: TGTGCCAGCAGCCCACAGGGCGGGCTAGCGGTGAACACCGGGGAGCTGTTTTTT. It specifies CASSPQGGLAVNTGELFF. Variable domain in full (rest from reference TRBV7-9 and TRBJ2-2): DTGVSQNPRHKITKRGQNVTFRCDPISEHNRLYWYRQTLGQGPEFLTYFQNEAQLEKSRLLSDRFSAERPKGSFSTLEIQRTEQGDSAMYLCASSPQGGLAVNTGELFFGEGSRLTVL.

This chain links TRBV5-4 with TRBJ2-7, with 13 positions matching TRBD2. CDR3 length equals 15 residues. With 3 bases clipped from V and 7 bases from J, the junction kept 7 bases outside the gene matches. Germline CDR1 SGHNT, CDR2 YYREEE (reference sequence). CDR3 protein: CASSYGTSGTVEQYF. The CDR3 region has the DNA TGTGCCAGCAGCTATGGGACTAGCGGGACGGTGGAGCAGTACTTC. Variable domain in full (rest from reference TRBV5-4 and TRBJ2-7): ETGVTQSPTHLIKTRGQQVTLRCSSQSGHNTVSWYQQALGQGPQFIFQYYREEENGRGNFPPRFSGLQFPNYSSELNVNALELDDSALYLCASSYGTSGTVEQYFGPGTRLTVT.

This rearrangement joins TRBV5-1 to TRBJ2-7; D is uncertain. Trimming left V 0 bases short and J 5 bases short, with 6 bases between. The length of the CDR3 is 12 residues. The germline V gene encodes CDR1 SGHRS and CDR2 YFSETQ. CDR3 bases: TGCGCCAGCAGCTTGGCGAGAAACGAGCAGTACTTC. Translating gives CASSLARNEQYF.

The chain recombines TRBV19 with TRBJ1-1, with TRBD1 as a possible D gene (5 bases). The CDR3 loop spans 15 amino acids. Germline lookup yields CDR1 LNHDA and CDR2 SQIVND (reference sequence). The V gene lost 6 bases and the J gene lost 1 base, with 15 bases spanning the gap. CDR3 residues: CASRDIRVGNTEAFF. CDR3 nucleotides: TGTGCCAGTAGAGACATCAGGGTCGGGAACACTGAAGCTTTCTTT.

The chain carries TRBV9 and TRBJ2-3; D tentatively reads TRBD1 or TRBD2 (5 bases each). Trimming removed 0 bases at V and 2 bases at J, with 13 bases between. The CDR3 loop spans 16 amino acids. CDR1 is SGDLS and CDR2 is YYNGEE in the germline V gene. The CDR3 sequence: CASSVAGGVFTDTQYF. Here the CDR3 DNA reads TGTGCCAGCAGCGTAGCTGGGGGAGTCTTCACAGATACGCAGTATTTT.

V gene TRBV29-1 combines with J gene TRBJ1-1; no clear D gene. This CDR3 has 14 amino acids. V was cut by 5 bases and J by 1 base, with 14 bases left in between. The germline V gene encodes CDR1 SQVTM and CDR2 ANQGSEA. Here the CDR3 reads CSVISLWGNTEAFF. CDR3 nucleotide sequence: TGCAGCGTTATCTCTTTATGGGGGAACACTGAAGCTTTCTTT.